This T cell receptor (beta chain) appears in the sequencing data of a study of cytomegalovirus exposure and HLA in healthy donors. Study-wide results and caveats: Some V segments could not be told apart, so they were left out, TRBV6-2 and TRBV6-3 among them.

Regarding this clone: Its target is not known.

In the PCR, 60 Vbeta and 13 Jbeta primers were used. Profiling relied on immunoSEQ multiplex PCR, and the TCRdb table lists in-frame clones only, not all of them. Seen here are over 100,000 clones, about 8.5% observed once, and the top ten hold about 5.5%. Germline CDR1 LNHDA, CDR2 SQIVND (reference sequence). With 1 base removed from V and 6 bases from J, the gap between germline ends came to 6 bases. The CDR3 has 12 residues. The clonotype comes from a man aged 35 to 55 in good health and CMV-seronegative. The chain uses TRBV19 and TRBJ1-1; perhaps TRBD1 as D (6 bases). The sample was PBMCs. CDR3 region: CASSIGTAEAFF. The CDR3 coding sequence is TGTGCCAGTAGTATAGGGACAGCTGAAGCTTTCTTT.